Presented here are 19 T cell receptor beta chains from one specimen sequenced in a study of graft-versus-host responses after intestinal transplantation. The antigens these receptors bind are not known. TCRdb keeps only in-frame clones here, not all; method: immunoSEQ multiplex PCR. Of 75,000 to 90,000 clones listed, around nine tenths are singletons. Sequenced here: unstimulated CD4+ T cells sorted from spleen or lymph node cells, sampled before intestinal transplant. The receptors were sampled from a human donor who received an intestinal transplant.

The chain joins TRBV29-1 to TRBJ1-1, with 8 bases matching TRBD1. The germline V gene encodes CDR1 SQVTM and CDR2 ANQGSEA. J was trimmed by 4 bases and V by 5 bases; bases with no gene match: 3. The CDR3 sequence is 12 residues long. The CDR3 region has the DNA TGCAGCGTTATAACAGGGGGCACTGAAGCTTTCTTT. Translating it yields CSVITGGTEAFF.

The rearrangement uses TRBV6-1 and TRBJ1-2; 9 bases map to TRBD1. The CDR3 is 15 amino acids. After removal of 10 bases from V and 4 bases from J, the junction contained 13 bases not matched to a gene. In germline, CDR1 is MNHNS, CDR2 SASEGT. The CDR3 sequence: CATQPGQGVGYGYTF. In nucleotides, the CDR3 is TGTGCCACCCAACCGGGACAGGGAGTAGGCTATGGCTACACCTTC.

The chain combines TRBV19 with TRBJ2-2, with D tentatively TRBD1 (5 bases). The germline CDR1 and CDR2 sequences are LNHDA and SQIVND (reference sequence). The V end lost 3 bases, the J end lost 6 bases, and 11 bases lay between the germline ends. CDR3 length equals 14 residues. The DNA of the CDR3 is TGTGCCAGTAGTATTGGTCAGGGTGCCGGGGAGCTGTTTTTT. This gives the protein CASSIGQGAGELFF.

This chain links TRBV10-3 with TRBJ2-7, with D tentatively TRBD2 (5 bases). In germline, CDR1 is ENHRY, CDR2 SYGVKD. The V end was cut by 0 bases, the J end by 5 bases, with 11 bases between. The CDR3 loop spans 14 amino acids. The CDR3 here is CAISESSTGNEQYF. CDR3 bases: TGTGCCATCAGTGAGTCGAGTACGGGGAACGAGCAGTACTTC.

The table lists this clone with a count of one. This chain connects TRBV6-5 to TRBJ2-3; the match to TRBD1 covers 7 bases. V was clipped by 3 bases and J by 1 base; unmatched bases: 4. The germline V gene has CDR1 MNHEY and CDR2 SVGAGI. CDR3 length: 15 residues. The CDR3 sequence is CASSYRGLGTDTQYF. CDR3 sequence (DNA): TGTGCCAGCAGTTATAGGGGGCTAGGCACAGATACGCAGTATTTT.

This rearrangement joins TRBV5-6 to TRBJ2-7, with D possibly TRBD2 on 6 matching bases. V lost 2 bases and J lost 7, with 10 bases in between. CDR1 and CDR2 (germline): SGHDT, YYEEEE. The CDR3 sequence is 12 residues long. CDR3 DNA: TGTGCCAGCAGCTTTGGCAGCGGGGAGCAGTACTTC. This sequence encodes CASSFGSGEQYF.

The chain recombines TRBV5-6 with TRBJ2-1; perhaps TRBD1 as D (6 bases). The CDR3 totals 14 residues. V was cut by 3 bases and J by 2 bases, with 9 bases left in between. The germline gives CDR1 SGHDT, CDR2 YYEEEE. CDR3 coding DNA: TGTGCCAGCAGCTCATACAGGGCCTACAATGAGCAGTTCTTC. It specifies CASSSYRAYNEQFF.

The chain links TRBV28 to TRBJ2-7; TRBD2 matches at 11 bases. CDR1 is MDHEN, CDR2 SYDVKM, per germline. The CDR3 length is 14 residues. J lost 3 bases, V lost 6 bases, and 4 bases had no gene match. This CDR3 reads CASRPGLAGYEQYF. Written as DNA, the CDR3 is TGTGCCAGCAGACCCGGACTAGCGGGCTACGAGCAGTACTTC.

The chain has TRBV29-1 and TRBJ2-7, with D perhaps TRBD1 (7 bases). CDR3 size: 11 residues. V lost 7 bases, J lost 5 bases, and 12 bases lay in between. CDR1 and CDR2 from the germline V gene are SQVTM and ANQGSEA. The CDR3 sequence: CSGGTANEQYF. CDR3 bases: TGCAGCGGCGGGACAGCCAACGAGCAGTACTTC.

This clone showed up just once. V is TRBV5-6 and J is TRBJ1-2; D uncertain. CDR1 is SGHDT, CDR2 YYEEEE, per germline. CDR3 length equals 13 residues. V lost 4 bases and J 2 bases, leaving 9 bases between the germline ends. In DNA, the CDR3 is TGTGCCAGCAGCCCCATGGGCAACTATGGCTACACCTTC. Translated: CASSPMGNYGYTF.

A single count supports this clone. This chain connects TRBV28 to TRBJ1-5; D is unresolved. The CDR3 extends over 13 amino acids. Germline loops: CDR1 MDHEN, CDR2 SYDVKM. The germline V and J ends were trimmed by 5 bases and 6 bases, with 11 bases remaining between them. The CDR3 is CASSPDKIQPQHF. CDR3 bases: TGTGCCAGCAGTCCCGACAAGATTCAGCCCCAGCATTTT.

This clone is a singleton in its sample. The chain has TRBV29-1 and TRBJ1-2; D is unclear. The CDR3 is 12 amino acids. V was trimmed by 7 bases and J by 1 base, leaving 10 bases between them. Germline V gives CDR1 SQVTM, CDR2 ANQGSEA. CDR3 protein: CSGLQNNYGYTF. The CDR3 DNA reads as TGCAGCGGGCTCCAAAATAACTATGGCTACACCTTC.

This sequence joins TRBV4-1 and TRBJ2-6; unclear D gene. Between the trimmed V and J ends, which lost 4 bases and 0 bases, there was a span of 16 bases. Germline V gene sequence: CDR1 MGHRA, CDR2 YSYEKL. CDR3 length: 18 residues. CDR3 loop: CASSRQDTAHSGANVLTF. The CDR3, as DNA: TGCGCCAGCAGCCGCCAGGATACCGCCCACTCTGGGGCCAACGTCCTGACTTTC.

V usage is TRBV30 and J usage is TRBJ1-6; D may be TRBD1 (5 bases). V lost 2 bases and J lost 7, with 12 bases in between. The germline gives CDR1 GTSNPN, CDR2 SVGIG (reference sequence). The CDR3 is 14 amino acids. The CDR3 DNA reads TGTGCCTGGAGTCTCCAGGGAAGGAATTCACCCCTCCACTTT. This translates into CAWSLQGRNSPLHF.

A remark on this clone: Distinct nucleotide sequences in the sample also encode this CDR3. V and J are TRBV5-4 and TRBJ2-5; 10 nucleotides agree with TRBD1. Germline assignment: CDR1 SGHNT and CDR2 YYREEE (reference sequence). This CDR3 comprises 14 residues. The J segment lost 4 bases and the V segment lost 4 bases, leaving 4 bases of the junction unmatched. CDR3 residues: CASSAGQGRETQYF. The CDR3 DNA reads as TGTGCCAGCAGCGCGGGACAGGGGAGAGAGACCCAGTACTTC.

This sequence joins TRBV28 and TRBJ2-2, with a tentative D call TRBD2 (5 bases). The CDR3 length is 13 residues. Trimming shortened V by 1 base and J by 8 bases, and 8 bases separated the two germline ends. The germline gives CDR1 MDHEN, CDR2 SYDVKM. This CDR3 is CASSLFRGGELFF. Written as DNA, the CDR3 is TGTGCCAGCAGTTTATTTCGAGGGGGGGAGCTGTTTTTT.

The chain recombines TRBV9 with TRBJ2-7; D is possibly TRBD1 (6 bases). The CDR3 is 16 amino acids. The germline gives CDR1 SGDLS, CDR2 YYNGEE. V shed 2 bases and J shed 7 bases, with 22 bases lying between them. CDR3 sequence reads: CASSVEALTGPGEQYF. The CDR3, as DNA: TGTGCCAGCAGCGTGGAGGCCTTAACAGGGCCAGGGGAGCAGTACTTC.

This chain links TRBV6-1 with TRBJ2-1, with D perhaps TRBD1 (5 bases). V was clipped by 3 bases and J by 10 bases, with 16 bases between them. The CDR3 is 14 amino acids. Germline-derived CDR1 and CDR2 are MNHNS and SASEGT. The DNA of the CDR3 is TGTGCCAGCAGTGAGGGGCCTCGCTTAGGGGAGCAGTTCTTC. Translating gives CASSEGPRLGEQFF.

This clone has only one observation. The chain has TRBV5-1 and TRBJ1-2; 7 bases are a match to TRBD1. The ends lost 2 bases at V and 7 bases at J; junction bases unmatched: 8. Germline V gene data show CDR1 as SGHRS and CDR2 as YFSETQ. CDR3 length: 14 amino acids. CDR3 region: CASSFTSTGSGYTF. In nucleotides, the CDR3 is TGCGCCAGCAGCTTTACCTCGACAGGGTCTGGCTACACCTTC.